This is a list of T cell receptor beta chains from one sample in a study of a mutant IDH1 vaccine in newly diagnosed glioma. Antigens of these TCRs are unknown. Libraries were prepared by immunoSEQ multiplex PCR; TCRdb keeps only in-frame clonotypes and omits some of them. The sample carries roughly 74,000 clones, over 75% recorded once. This sample comprised PBMCs, obtained from a glioma patient whose treatment included an IDH1 peptide vaccine. Receptor source: a man aged 30-40 years with glioma. Some clones in this sample may be carry-over from other donors' samples. The conserved cysteine and the conserved F or W are not part of the CDR3 here.

>TRBV2|TRBJ2-5
ASTGAEQETQY
>TRBV9|TRBJ1-2
ASSPRTGVYGYT
>TRBV28|TRBJ2-5
ASSLPQYYQETQY
>TRBV7-9|TRBJ1-2
ASSPPWDFYGYT
>TRBV13|TRBJ1-2
ASSLGQGAVDNHGYT
>TRBV6-6|TRBJ1-6
ASSYSDSNNSPLH
>TRBV5-4|TRBJ2-4
ASSLRLAENIQY
>TRBV25-1|TRBJ2-5
ASSETNRDQETQY
>TRBV6-5|TRBJ1-1
ASSSGLNTEAF
>TRBV21-1|TRBJ1-1
ASSRYQGGAEAF
>TRBV14|TRBJ2-3
ASSQDFRDSLTDTQY
>TRBV19|TRBJ2-4
ASSIEGGKILAKNIQY
>TRBV4-2|TRBJ1-3
ASSQDTGPSRGNTIY
>TRBV6-6|TRBJ1-2
ASSGTGKVEGYT
>TRBV7-9|TRBJ2-1
ATLPGGRYNEQF
>TRBV30|TRBJ1-5
AWSVRVGQPQH
>TRBV28|TRBJ1-4
ASSSPGTVEKLF
>TRBV11-2|TRBJ2-1
ASSLGDFHFNEQF
>TRBV9|TRBJ2-2
ASSPRSLNTRELF
>TRBV30|TRBJ1-2
AWMPYRVGFYGYT
>TRBV27|TRBJ2-7
ASRATGTYEQY
>TRBV9|TRBJ1-6
ASSVTDSSYNSPLH
>TRBV11-2|TRBJ1-1
ASSPIRGTGTEAF
>TRBV7-3|TRBJ1-1
ASSLMNRANTEAF
>TRBV11-2|TRBJ1-2
ASREGRGKRDYGYT
>TRBV9|TRBJ1-6
ASSASPNSPLH
>TRBV4-1|TRBJ1-1
ASSQEGQLGTEAF
>TRBV15|TRBJ2-7
ATSIGQGEYEQY
>TRBV7-8|TRBJ1-5
ASSPHRLIVYSNQPQH
>TRBV7-8|TRBJ1-5
ASSYSRTQVGNQPQH
>TRBV11-2|TRBJ2-1
ASSFTSRQGSYNEQF
>TRBV7-8|TRBJ1-1
ASSLGAGIEAF
>TRBV4-3|TRBJ2-5
ASSQDSSGSGETQY
>TRBV5-6|TRBJ2-1
ASSDPRGSGSYNEQF
>TRBV15|TRBJ2-3
ATSRTSGSTDTQY
>TRBV6-1|TRBJ2-5
ASRRETQY
>TRBV5-1|TRBJ1-2
ASSLASDGYT
>TRBV15|TRBJ2-7
ATSRDQGPHYEQY
>TRBV6-5|TRBJ1-3
ASSYSEGNTIY
>TRBV5-4|TRBJ2-7
ASSRGDYEQY
>TRBV28|TRBJ1-5
ASTNAGGDQPQH
>TRBV14|TRBJ2-1
ASSQKGTVYNEQF
>TRBV19|TRBJ1-5
ASSIVASGQPQH